This T cell receptor (beta chain) came from a study of regulatory T cells in long-lasting Graves disease. Time point here: newly diagnosed GD, antithyroid drugs for less than 3 months. Extracted PBMC RNA gave rise to the TCR library. V dropped 3 bases and J dropped 2 bases, with 9 bases sitting between them. The CDR3 has 14 residues. This clonotype occurred many times. Investigators prepared the TCR beta libraries by applying iRepertoire HTBI primers and Arm-PCR of CDR3 regions. MiXCR, applied by TCRdb to the multiplex PCR reads, yields one record per CDR3 protein. The profile covers 350,000 to 450,000 distinct CDR3 sequences, with 12% appearing a single time and approximately 20% taken by the ten largest. This sample was shared with a second study, whose subject was T cells in Graves' hyperthyroidism and ophthalmopathy.

The clonotype comes from a woman aged 18 to 35 with Graves disease. The sample consisted of peripheral blood mononuclear cells (PBMCs), taken at new diagnosis, from a patient treated with antithyroid drugs. The rearrangement links TRBV12-3 or TRBV12-4 to TRBJ2-3; D is uncertain. CDR3: CASSFAPPTDTQYF. The CDR3 nucleotides are TGTGCCAGCAGTTTCGCACCCCCCACAGATACGCAGTATTTT.